These T cell receptor beta chains were read from a single sample in a study of blood T cell repertoires in acute mononucleosis. Here immunoSEQ multiplex PCR was the method, and the copy in TCRdb shows in-frame clones only, minus some. The sample lists 7,000 to 8,000 clones; less than 30% were seen once. Sequencing was performed on EBV YVL epitope tetramer+ CD8+ T cells sorted from PBMCs, taken during acute infectious mononucleosis. Receptors originate from a woman younger than 30 with infectious mononucleosis caused by EBV. Each CDR3 is given with its conserved first and last residue. A D gene is named only where the DNA matches it firmly. Size values are once, few and many counts, or a class for expanded clones, and some rows have none.

CDR3 DNA: TGCAGCGTTGTGGCAGGCGCAAACGAGCAGTTCTTC
CDR3 protein: CSVVAGANEQFF
D gene: NA
J gene: TRBJ2-1
V gene: TRBV29-1
clone size: NA

CDR3 DNA: TGTGCCAGCAGCCCCTTTTCGGGCAATGAGCAGTTCTTC
CDR3 protein: CASSPFSGNEQFF
D gene: NA
J gene: TRBJ2-1
V gene: TRBV5-6
clone size: once

CDR3 DNA: TGCAGCGCCTACTCATATGAAGCTTTCTTT
CDR3 protein: CSAYSYEAFF
D gene: NA
J gene: TRBJ1-1
V gene: TRBV29-1
clone size: many

CDR3 DNA: TGCGCCAGCAGCCAAGAGTGGGCCTACGAGCAGTACTTC
CDR3 protein: CASSQEWAYEQYF
D gene: NA
J gene: TRBJ2-7
V gene: TRBV5-1
clone size: few

CDR3 DNA: TGTGCCAGCAGTTTATATTCGGCGGAACAGTTCTTC
CDR3 protein: CASSLYSAEQFF
D gene: NA
J gene: TRBJ2-1
V gene: TRBV6-5
clone size: NA

CDR3 DNA: TGTGCCAGCAGCTACGGACAGGGGGCGGCAGATACGCAGTATTTT
CDR3 protein: CASSYGQGAADTQYF
D gene: TRBD1
J gene: TRBJ2-3
V gene: TRBV11-3
clone size: NA

CDR3 DNA: TGTGCCAGCAGTGGCTACGGGGATTCCTACGAGCAGTACTTC
CDR3 protein: CASSGYGDSYEQYF
D gene: NA
J gene: TRBJ2-7
V gene: TRBV27
clone size: NA

CDR3 DNA: TGTGCCAGCATGAGGGAGTTGGCGTGTCAAGAGACCCAGTACTTC
CDR3 protein: CASMRELACQETQYF
D gene: NA
J gene: TRBJ2-5
V gene: TRBV11-2
clone size: NA

CDR3 DNA: TGTGCCAGCACCCTCGGAGGTTACAATGAGCAGTTCTTC
CDR3 protein: CASTLGGYNEQFF
D gene: NA
J gene: TRBJ2-1
V gene: TRBV6-4
clone size: NA

CDR3 DNA: TGTGCCAGCACACGACAGGGCCAAGAGACCCAGTACTTC
CDR3 protein: CASTRQGQETQYF
D gene: TRBD1
J gene: TRBJ2-5
V gene: TRBV6-4
clone size: few

CDR3 DNA: TGTGCCAGCAGCTCTCTAGCCACAGATACGCAGTATTTT
CDR3 protein: CASSSLATDTQYF
D gene: NA
J gene: TRBJ2-3
V gene: TRBV28
clone size: NA

CDR3 DNA: TGTGCCACCACAGGCGGTTACAATGAGCAGTTCTTC
CDR3 protein: CATTGGYNEQFF
D gene: NA
J gene: TRBJ2-1
V gene: TRBV10-3
clone size: few

CDR3 DNA: TGTGCCAGTACTCCGGGGCCCTCCTACAATGAGCAGTTCTTC
CDR3 protein: CASTPGPSYNEQFF
D gene: NA
J gene: TRBJ2-1
V gene: TRBV11-2
clone size: few

CDR3 DNA: TGTGCCAGCTGGCAGTTGACAGGGTGTGGAGAGACCCAGTACTTC
CDR3 protein: CASWQLTGCGETQYF
D gene: TRBD1
J gene: TRBJ2-5
V gene: TRBV6-5
clone size: NA

CDR3 DNA: TGTGCCAGCAGTGACTTCGAGACCCAGTACTTC
CDR3 protein: CASSDFETQYF
D gene: NA
J gene: TRBJ2-5
V gene: TRBV13
clone size: NA

CDR3 DNA: TGTGCCAGCAGCCCGGCCCTCCCGGAAAGCCCCTACAATGAGCAGTTCTTC
CDR3 protein: CASSPALPESPYNEQFF
D gene: NA
J gene: TRBJ2-1
V gene: TRBV27
clone size: NA

CDR3 DNA: TGTGCCAGCGCGGGAGTTTCTGAGACCCAGTACTTC
CDR3 protein: CASAGVSETQYF
D gene: TRBD2
J gene: TRBJ2-5
V gene: TRBV6-5
clone size: NA

CDR3 DNA: TGTGCCAGCAGCCCAACATTGCAGGGAGTCGCCTACGAGCAGTACTTC
CDR3 protein: CASSPTLQGVAYEQYF
D gene: NA
J gene: TRBJ2-7
V gene: TRBV7-9
clone size: NA

CDR3 DNA: TGTGCCAGCAGCTTAACAGGACCGGGTGCAGATACGCAGTATTTT
CDR3 protein: CASSLTGPGADTQYF
D gene: NA
J gene: TRBJ2-3
V gene: TRBV7-9
clone size: many

CDR3 DNA: TGCGCCAGCAGCTTGGCGGGGTCGGACGAGCAGTACTTC
CDR3 protein: CASSLAGSDEQYF
D gene: NA
J gene: TRBJ2-7
V gene: TRBV11-2
clone size: NA

CDR3 DNA: TGCGCCAGCAGCCTACTAGCGGGGGAACAAGAGACCCAGTACTTC
CDR3 protein: CASSLLAGEQETQYF
D gene: TRBD2
J gene: TRBJ2-5
V gene: TRBV7-7
clone size: NA

CDR3 DNA: TGTGCCAGCACAACTAGCGGGGGGGCCAGTGAGCAGTTCTTC
CDR3 protein: CASTTSGGASEQFF
D gene: TRBD2
J gene: TRBJ2-1
V gene: TRBV6-5
clone size: many

CDR3 DNA: TGTGCCAGCAGCCCGGTCAACTACGAGCAGTACTTC
CDR3 protein: CASSPVNYEQYF
D gene: NA
J gene: TRBJ2-7
V gene: TRBV10-3
clone size: many

CDR3 DNA: TGTGCCAGCAGCTTGTCAGTAGGCCTAGCGGGAGGCGAGCAGTACTTC
CDR3 protein: CASSLSVGLAGGEQYF
D gene: TRBD2
J gene: TRBJ2-7
V gene: TRBV13
clone size: NA

CDR3 DNA: TGTGCCAGCACGAGCTCCTACAATGAGCAGTTCTTC
CDR3 protein: CASTSSYNEQFF
D gene: NA
J gene: TRBJ2-1
V gene: TRBV6-5
clone size: few

CDR3 DNA: TGTGCCAGCAGCTTATTCGGCGAGAACACTGAAGCTTTCTTT
CDR3 protein: CASSLFGENTEAFF
D gene: NA
J gene: TRBJ1-1
V gene: TRBV11-2
clone size: few

CDR3 DNA: TGTGCCAGCAGCTTAGTGCTAGCCACTCCATCCTACGAGCAGTACTTC
CDR3 protein: CASSLVLATPSYEQYF
D gene: NA
J gene: TRBJ2-7
V gene: TRBV7-9
clone size: many